This TCR beta chain was found in a study of blood T cell repertoires in COVID-19. Overall study context: Acute and convalescent COVID-19 samples came from the United States, Italy and Spain. The analysed material was cDNA or gDNA that came from T cells, B-cell-depleted T cells, or PBMCs.

V lost 4 bases, J lost 2 bases, and 13 bases lay in between. Germline V gives CDR1 SGDLS, CDR2 YYNGEE. The CDR3 totals 14 residues. Sequencing was performed with immunoSEQ multiplex PCR; in TCRdb, only in-frame clones are kept and a portion is missing. The top ten clones hold roughly an eighth of a sample with approximately 97,000 clones, over 75% of them seen once. Sequencing input: peripheral blood. This TCR was recovered from a human donor in a cohort sampled during active COVID-19. The genes are TRBV9 and TRBJ2-7, with D unresolved. CDR3 sequence (DNA): TGTGCCAGCAGCCCATCGAGGTCCACCTACGAGCAGTACTTC. Translating it yields CASSPSRSTYEQYF.